The 13 T cell receptor beta chains given below trace back to one sample, sequenced in a study of T cell responses to AZD1222 COVID-19 vaccine. Clones were read by immunoSEQ multiplex PCR, and TCRdb kept only the in-frame ones, dropping some. This sample has around 80,000 clones, with 91% found just once. The starting material was peripheral blood, obtained 28 days after the second AZD1222 dose. The receptors were sampled from an adult who received the AZD1222 COVID-19 vaccine.

This chain links TRBV4-3 with TRBJ2-2, with D unclear. The CDR3 is 14 amino acids. Germline V lookup: CDR1 LGHNA, CDR2 YSLEER. V gave up 4 bases and J gave up 2 bases, with 8 bases separating them. DNA for the CDR3: TGCGCCAGCAGCCTAGCCGACAACACCGGGGAGCTGTTTTTT. Translated: CASSLADNTGELFF.

The chain links TRBV7-2 to TRBJ2-1; 16 bases line up with TRBD2. Trimming cost V 8 bases and J 7 bases; bases outside gene matches: 8. Germline CDR1 SGHTA, CDR2 FQGNSA. The CDR3 has 16 amino acids. The CDR3 DNA reads as TGTGCCAGCTGGGGACTAGCGGGAGGGCCGGGGAATGAGCAGTTCTTC. It codes for CASWGLAGGPGNEQFF.

V is TRBV4-1 and J is TRBJ2-5; D ambiguous. This CDR3 has 14 residues. Germline assignment: CDR1 MGHRA and CDR2 YSYEKL. Trimming stripped 0 bases from V and 3 bases from J, with 8 bases between. CDR3 sequence reads: CASSQDLQEETQYF. The DNA for the CDR3 is TGCGCCAGCAGCCAAGATTTGCAGGAAGAGACCCAGTACTTC.

The chain carries TRBV19 and TRBJ1-4; 10 bases are a match to TRBD1. The germline gives CDR1 LNHDA, CDR2 SQIVND (reference sequence). J lost 7 bases, V lost 7 bases, and 9 bases had no gene match. This CDR3 comprises 15 residues. The CDR3 DNA follows: TGTGCCAGTACTCCGATGACAGGGGGCATTGAAAAACTGTTTTTT. Its translation is CASTPMTGGIEKLFF.

This rearrangement joins TRBV19 to TRBJ1-2; D might be TRBD1 (5 bases). Trimming left V 5 bases short and J 3 bases short, with 7 bases between. The CDR3 extends over 12 amino acids. CDR1 and CDR2 (germline): LNHDA, SQIVND (reference sequence). This chain's CDR3 is CASSLGDYGYTF. In DNA form, the CDR3 reads TGTGCCAGTAGTCTGGGGGACTATGGCTACACCTTC.

The chain joins TRBV5-1 to TRBJ1-3; the match to TRBD1 covers 7 bases. The CDR3 is 15 amino acids. The junction had 4 bases not matched to a gene; V was cut back by 4 bases and J by 0 bases. Germline CDR1 reads SGHRS; CDR2 reads YFSETQ. CDR3 nucleotide sequence: TGCGCCAGCAGCCCAACAGGGGACTCTGGAAACACCATATATTTT. This gives the protein CASSPTGDSGNTIYF.

The chain is built from TRBV3-1 (or the pseudogene TRBV3-2) and TRBJ2-7; D might be TRBD1 or TRBD2, each matching 5 bases. Germline V gene data show CDR1 as LGHDT and CDR2 as YNNKEL (reference sequence). Trimming stripped 3 bases from V and 3 bases from J, with 12 bases between. There are 14 residues in the CDR3. The CDR3 nucleotides read TGTGCCAGCAGCCACCCGGGGCCCTTCTACGAGCAGTACTTC. Protein product: CASSHPGPFYEQYF.

The chain recombines TRBV21-1 with TRBJ2-2; the table's D gene call, TRBD2, was not cross checked with the DNA. TRBV21-1 is a pseudogene locus. This CDR3 is built from 20 residues. The CDR3 nucleotides are TGTGCCAGCAGCGGGACTAGCGGGAGAATGGGACGAACGGGGACCGGGGAGCTGTTTTTT. This encodes CASSGTSGRMGRTGTGELFF.

The chain combines TRBV5-1 with TRBJ2-7, with 12 positions matching TRBD2. Germline loops: CDR1 SGHRS, CDR2 YFSETQ. With V trimmed by 3 bases and J by 0 bases, 7 bases remained unmatched. CDR3 length: 17 residues. This CDR3 reads CASSWGLAGDSSYEQYF. CDR3 in DNA: TGCGCCAGCAGCTGGGGACTAGCGGGCGACAGCTCCTACGAGCAGTACTTC.

The chain combines TRBV2 with TRBJ2-7; 10 bases align to TRBD2. Germline lookup yields CDR1 SNHLY and CDR2 FYNNEI. This CDR3 spans 18 amino acids. After removal of 1 base from V and 2 bases from J, the junction contained 11 bases not matched to a gene. The CDR3: CASSEEGPLLAGTYEQYF. DNA of the CDR3: TGTGCCAGCAGTGAAGAAGGCCCCCTACTAGCGGGGACCTACGAGCAGTACTTC.

The chain carries TRBV19 and TRBJ1-4; 7 bases line up with TRBD1. V shed 5 bases and J 7 bases; nucleotides not matched to a gene: 7. The CDR3 is made up of 14 amino acids. The germline V gene encodes CDR1 LNHDA and CDR2 SQIVND (reference sequence). The CDR3 is CASSGDPGGEKLFF. The CDR3 region has the DNA TGTGCCAGTAGTGGGGACCCAGGGGGTGAAAAACTGTTTTTT.

The V gene is TRBV4-3, the J gene TRBJ2-4; TRBD1 aligns across 11 bases. Germline CDR1 and CDR2: LGHNA and YSLEER. V was clipped by 5 bases and J by 7 bases; unmatched bases: 7. The CDR3 has 15 amino acids. The chain's CDR3 is CASSAGTGGWNIQYF. CDR3 bases: TGCGCCAGCAGCGCCGGGACAGGGGGTTGGAACATTCAGTACTTC.

In this sample, this clone turned up a few times. The chain employs TRBV28 and TRBJ2-1, with 9 nucleotides matching TRBD2. This CDR3 has 15 residues. J lost 2 bases, V lost 5 bases, and 4 bases had no gene match. Germline-derived CDR1 and CDR2 are MDHEN and SYDVKM. CDR3 bases: TGTGCCAGCAGTACCAGACTAGCGGCCTACAATGAGCAGTTCTTC. This sequence encodes CASSTRLAAYNEQFF.